One and the same sample provided the 5 T cell receptor beta chains below, sequenced in a study of shared T cell receptors in the human thymus. The assay was immunoSEQ multiplex PCR, and TCRdb's table has in-frame clones only and misses some. Among more than 550,000 clones, 87% were seen once, and the ten largest hold 0.0094%. The same specimen was also included in a second study, on human thymus T cells.

What was sequenced was thymocytes. These receptors were obtained from a boy in the first two years of life with a congenital heart defect.

The chain uses TRBV28 and TRBJ1-5, with 7 bases that match TRBD1. Germline loops: CDR1 MDHEN, CDR2 SYDVKM. With 6 bases clipped from V and 0 bases from J, the junction kept 2 bases outside the gene matches. The CDR3 extends over 14 amino acids. This CDR3 is CASRDRYSNQPQHF. The CDR3 region has the DNA TGTGCCAGCAGGGACAGGTATAGCAATCAGCCCCAGCATTTT.

This chain links TRBV28 with TRBJ2-7; D uncertain. Trimming shortened V by 3 bases and J by 2 bases, and 14 bases separated the two germline ends. The CDR3 loop spans 15 amino acids. Germline V gene lookup returns CDR1 MDHEN and CDR2 SYDVKM. CDR3 in DNA: TGTGCCAGCAGTTTTAACCGCCCGCGAGCCTACGAGCAGTACTTC. This gives the protein CASSFNRPRAYEQYF.

The chain recombines TRBV29-1 with TRBJ1-1; maybe TRBD1 (6 bases). The ends were cut back, 6 bases at V and 3 bases at J, with 23 bases in the middle. Germline V CDR1 and CDR2: SQVTM, ANQGSEA. The CDR3 is 16 amino acids. The chain's CDR3 is CSVIHRERTTDTEAFF. The DNA of the CDR3 is TGCAGCGTGATCCACAGGGAACGCACAACGGACACTGAAGCTTTCTTT.

This rearrangement joins TRBV2 to TRBJ1-4; weak D call: TRBD1 (5 bases). The CDR3 contains 17 residues. Trimming removed 6 bases from V and 0 bases from J, with 17 bases in between. Germline CDR1 is SNHLY and CDR2 is FYNNEI. The CDR3 region is CASRGGEPAATNEKLFF. CDR3 in DNA: TGTGCCAGCAGGGGAGGGGAACCGGCCGCAACTAATGAAAAACTGTTTTTT.

This clone was found a few times. The rearrangement links TRBV15 to TRBJ2-3; 8 positions match TRBD1. This CDR3 is built from 17 residues. V lost 0 bases to trimming and J lost 1 base; unmatched junction nucleotides: 6. CDR1 and CDR2 from the germline V gene are LNHNV and YYDKDF (reference sequence). This chain's CDR3 is CATSRDWTGLGTDTQYF. CDR3 DNA sequence: TGTGCCACCAGCAGAGACTGGACAGGGTTAGGCACAGATACGCAGTATTTT. Full variable domain (remainder filled in from reference TRBV15 and TRBJ2-3): DAMVIQNPRYQVTQFGKPVTLSCSQTLNHNVMYWYQQKSSQAPKLLFHYYDKDFNNEADTPDNFQSRRPNTSFCFLDIRSPGLGDTAMYLCATSRDWTGLGTDTQYFGPGTRLTVL.